The clone carrying this T cell receptor beta chain showed up just a few times. The data are from a study of blood T cell repertoires in COVID-19. For the study at large: COVID-19 samples from acute and convalescent phases originated in the United States, Italy and Spain. Sources were T cells, B-cell-depleted T cells, or PBMCs; the material itself was cDNA or gDNA.

In the source study's methods: Amplification of reference gene primers provided the estimated nucleated cell counts. Profiling relied on immunoSEQ multiplex PCR, and the TCRdb table lists in-frame clones only, not all of them. For V, J and clone size, that table is used; D and trimming come from the DNA. The repertoire holds about 240,000 clones, with approximately 90% as singletons. Trimming left V 5 bases short and J 7 bases short, with 21 bases between. CDR3 length: 16 residues. The germline gives CDR1 SGHVS, CDR2 FQNEAQ. The TCR sequence derives from a man aged 55 to 69 who had recovered from COVID-19. This rearrangement joins TRBV7-8 to TRBJ2-1, with a tentative D call TRBD2 (6 bases). The sample comprised peripheral blood. This CDR3 reads CASSSVTSNFGNEQFF. The CDR3 bases are TGTGCCAGCAGCAGCGTGACTAGTAATTTTGGGAATGAGCAGTTCTTC. Full variable domain (missing parts from reference TRBV7-8 and TRBJ2-1): GAGVSQSPRYKVAKRGQDVALRCDPISGHVSLFWYQQALGQGPEFLTYFQNEAQLDKSGLPSDRFFAERPEGSVSTLKIQRTQQEDSAVYLCASSSVTSNFGNEQFFGPGTRLTVL.